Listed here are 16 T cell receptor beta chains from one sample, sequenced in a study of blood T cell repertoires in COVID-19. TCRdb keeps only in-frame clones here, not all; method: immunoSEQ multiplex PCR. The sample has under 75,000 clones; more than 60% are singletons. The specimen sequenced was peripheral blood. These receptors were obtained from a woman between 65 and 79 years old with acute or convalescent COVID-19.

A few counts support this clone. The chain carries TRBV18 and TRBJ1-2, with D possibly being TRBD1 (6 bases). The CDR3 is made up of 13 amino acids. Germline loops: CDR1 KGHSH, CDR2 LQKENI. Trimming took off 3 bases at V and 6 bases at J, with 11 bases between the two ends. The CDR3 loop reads CASSPRGGDGYTF. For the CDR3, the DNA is TGTGCCAGCTCACCGCGGGGGGGCGATGGCTACACCTTC.

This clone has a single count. Here the CDR3 reads CASSIGENTEAFF. In DNA form, the CDR3 reads TGTGCCAGTAGTATTGGAGAGAACACTGAAGCTTTCTTT. The rearrangement links TRBV19 to TRBJ1-1; D gene unclear. The CDR3 length is 13 residues. Germline CDR1 LNHDA, CDR2 SQIVND (reference sequence). The ends were cut back, 3 bases at V and 1 base at J, with 6 bases in the middle. Looking up the rest from reference TRBV19 and TRBJ1-1 gives the full variable domain: DGGITQSPKYLFRKEGQNVTLSCEQNLNHDAMYWYRQDPGQGLRLIYYSQIVNDFQKGDIAEGYSVSREKKESFPLTVTSAQKNPTAFYLCASSIGENTEAFFGQGTRLTVV.

DNA for the CDR3: TGTGCCAGCAGGATTTCTGGAGGTATGAACACTGAAGCTTTCTTT. Translation: CASRISGGMNTEAFF. The chain carries TRBV7-2 and TRBJ1-1; D call uncertain. Germline V gene data show CDR1 as SGHTA and CDR2 as FQGNSA. Trimming cost V 6 bases and J 0 bases, with 14 bases left between them. The CDR3 has 15 amino acids.

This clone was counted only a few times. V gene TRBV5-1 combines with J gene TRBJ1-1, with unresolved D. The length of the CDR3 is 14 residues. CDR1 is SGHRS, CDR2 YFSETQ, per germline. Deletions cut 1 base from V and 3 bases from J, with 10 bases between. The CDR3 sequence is CASSLRVEDTEAFF. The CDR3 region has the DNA TGCGCCAGCAGCTTGAGAGTTGAGGACACTGAAGCTTTCTTT. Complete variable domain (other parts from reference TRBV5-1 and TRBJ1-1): KAGVTQTPRYLIKTRGQQVTLSCSPISGHRSVSWYQQTPGQGLQFLFEYFSETQRNKGNFPGRFSGRQFSNSRSEMNVSTLELGDSALYLCASSLRVEDTEAFFGQGTRLTVV.

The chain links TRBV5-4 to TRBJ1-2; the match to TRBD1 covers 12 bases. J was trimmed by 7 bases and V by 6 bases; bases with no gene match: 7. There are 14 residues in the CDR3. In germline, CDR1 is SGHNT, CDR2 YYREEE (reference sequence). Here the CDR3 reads CASTLGQGARGYTF. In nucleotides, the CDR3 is TGTGCCAGCACCCTGGGACAGGGGGCTCGTGGCTACACCTTC.

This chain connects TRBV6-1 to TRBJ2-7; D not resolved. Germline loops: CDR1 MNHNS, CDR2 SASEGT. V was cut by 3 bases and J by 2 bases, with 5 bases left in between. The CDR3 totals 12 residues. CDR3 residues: CASSEAPYEQYF. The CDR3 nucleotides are TGTGCCAGCAGTGAGGCCCCCTACGAGCAGTACTTC.

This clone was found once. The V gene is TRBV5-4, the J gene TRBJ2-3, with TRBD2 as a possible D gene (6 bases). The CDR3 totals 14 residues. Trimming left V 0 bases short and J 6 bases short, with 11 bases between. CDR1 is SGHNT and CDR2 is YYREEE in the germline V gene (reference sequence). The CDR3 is CASSLARLVDTQYF. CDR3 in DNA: TGTGCCAGCAGCTTGGCCAGACTAGTGGATACGCAGTATTTT.

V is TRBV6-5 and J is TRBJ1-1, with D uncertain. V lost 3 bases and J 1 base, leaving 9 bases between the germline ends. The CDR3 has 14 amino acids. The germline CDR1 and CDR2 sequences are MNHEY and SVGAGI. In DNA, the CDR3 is TGTGCCAGCAGTTATTCCCCTAGGAACACTGAAGCTTTCTTT. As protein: CASSYSPRNTEAFF.

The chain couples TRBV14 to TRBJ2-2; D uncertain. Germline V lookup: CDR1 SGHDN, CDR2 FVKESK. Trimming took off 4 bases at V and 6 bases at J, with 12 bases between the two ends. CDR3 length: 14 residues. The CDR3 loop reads CASSPINVAGELFF. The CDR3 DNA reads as TGTGCCAGCAGCCCCATAAACGTAGCCGGGGAGCTGTTTTTT. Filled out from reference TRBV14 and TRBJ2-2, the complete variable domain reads EAGVTQFPSHSVIEKGQTVTLRCDPISGHDNLYWYRRVMGKEIKFLLHFVKESKQDESGMPNNRFLAERTGGTYSTLKVQPAELEDSGVYFCASSPINVAGELFFGEGSRLTVL.

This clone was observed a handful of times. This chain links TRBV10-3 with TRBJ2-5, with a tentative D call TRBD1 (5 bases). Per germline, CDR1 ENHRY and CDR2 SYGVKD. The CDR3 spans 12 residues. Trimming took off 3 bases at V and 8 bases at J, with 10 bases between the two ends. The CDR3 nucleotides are TGTGCCATCAGTGAAGACAGCCGAACCCAGTACTTC. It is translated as CAISEDSRTQYF.

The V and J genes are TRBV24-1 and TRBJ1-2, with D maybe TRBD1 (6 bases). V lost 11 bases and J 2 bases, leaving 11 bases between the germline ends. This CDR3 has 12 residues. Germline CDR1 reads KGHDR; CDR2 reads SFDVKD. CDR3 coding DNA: TGTGCCATCGCCCAGGGGAACTATGGCTACACCTTC. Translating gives CAIAQGNYGYTF.

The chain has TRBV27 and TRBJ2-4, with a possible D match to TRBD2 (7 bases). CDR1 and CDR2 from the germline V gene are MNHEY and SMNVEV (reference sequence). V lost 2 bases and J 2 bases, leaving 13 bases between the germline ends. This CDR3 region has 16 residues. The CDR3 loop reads CASSLRGGRTKNIQYF. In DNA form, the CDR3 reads TGTGCCAGCAGTTTAAGGGGGGGCAGGACCAAAAACATTCAGTACTTC.

This CDR3 is CASSHNDPGQVGYGYTF. The CDR3 DNA follows: TGCGCCAGCAGCCACAATGATCCGGGACAGGTGGGCTATGGCTACACCTTC. The chain carries TRBV5-1 and TRBJ1-2, with TRBD1 matching over 8 bases. The ends lost 4 bases at V and 4 bases at J; junction bases unmatched: 15. The CDR3 has 17 residues. The V gene's germline CDR1 is SGHRS and CDR2 YFSETQ.

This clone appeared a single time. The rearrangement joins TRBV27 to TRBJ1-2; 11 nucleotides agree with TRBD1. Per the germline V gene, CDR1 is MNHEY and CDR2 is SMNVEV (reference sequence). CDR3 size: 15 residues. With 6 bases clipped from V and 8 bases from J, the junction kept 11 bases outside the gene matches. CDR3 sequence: CASRTTGTGGSGYTF. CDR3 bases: TGTGCCAGCAGAACCACTGGGACAGGGGGGTCGGGCTACACCTTC.

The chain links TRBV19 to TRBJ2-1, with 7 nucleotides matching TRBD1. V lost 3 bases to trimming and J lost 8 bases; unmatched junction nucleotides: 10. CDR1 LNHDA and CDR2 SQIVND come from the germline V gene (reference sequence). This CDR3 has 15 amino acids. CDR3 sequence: CASSIRLGGSDEQFF. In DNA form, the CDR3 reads TGTGCCAGTAGTATTCGTCTAGGGGGCTCGGATGAGCAGTTCTTC.

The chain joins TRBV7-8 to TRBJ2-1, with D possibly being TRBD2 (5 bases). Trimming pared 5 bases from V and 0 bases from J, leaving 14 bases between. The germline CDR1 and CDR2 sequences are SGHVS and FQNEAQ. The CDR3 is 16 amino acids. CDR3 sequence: CASSPLAFSSYNEQFF. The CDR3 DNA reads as TGTGCCAGCAGCCCGCTAGCATTTAGCTCCTACAATGAGCAGTTCTTC.